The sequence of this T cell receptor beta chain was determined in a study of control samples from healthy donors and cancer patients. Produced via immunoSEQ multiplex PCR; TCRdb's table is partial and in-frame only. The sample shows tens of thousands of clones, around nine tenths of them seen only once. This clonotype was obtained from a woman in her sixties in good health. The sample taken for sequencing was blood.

DNA for the CDR3: TGTGCCAGCAGCTCGACAGCTACGAACACTGAAGCTTTCTTT. Translated: CASSSTATNTEAFF. This chain connects TRBV7-6 to TRBJ1-1, with D possibly TRBD1 on 5 matching bases. Germline CDR1 and CDR2: SGHVS and FNYEAQ. Trimming took off 4 bases at V and 1 base at J, with 10 bases between the two ends. CDR3 length equals 14 residues.